The 9 T cell receptor beta chains given below trace back to one sample, sequenced in a study of STAT3 mutations in large granular lymphocyte leukemia. Study-wide results and limits: In T-cell large granular lymphocyte leukemia, about half of patients showed multiple immunodominant subclonotypes.

Clones were read by immunoSEQ multiplex PCR, and TCRdb kept only the in-frame ones, dropping some. Here the sample spans several thousand clones, approximately 88% being singletons. These receptors are not linked to any known antigen. The sample taken for sequencing was peripheral blood mononuclear cells. The receptors were sampled from a man at least 80 years old with T-cell large granular lymphocyte leukemia. Some clones in this sample may be carry-over from other donors' samples.

The rearrangement links TRBV25-1 to TRBJ2-3; D is perhaps TRBD2 (5 bases). This CDR3 region has 12 residues. CDR1 is MGHDK, CDR2 SYGVNS, per germline. V was shortened by 5 bases and J by 6 bases, with 9 bases between the two germline ends. CDR3 DNA: TGTGCCAGCAGTTTATCGGGGGATACGCAGTATTTT. As protein: CASSLSGDTQYF.

The chain couples TRBV5-5 to TRBJ1-2; D is unresolved. Germline CDR1 is SGHKS and CDR2 is YYEKEE (reference sequence). The CDR3 loop spans 12 amino acids. V dropped 4 bases and J dropped 5 bases, with 9 bases sitting between them. The DNA for the CDR3 is TGTGCCAGCAGCGAAGGAGGTTATGGCTACACCTTC. The encoded protein is CASSEGGYGYTF.

V gene TRBV14 combines with J gene TRBJ2-5, with 12 nucleotides matching TRBD2. The CDR3 extends over 16 amino acids. Germline assignment: CDR1 SGHDN and CDR2 FVKESK. V lost 1 base, J lost 1 base, and 1 base stayed unmatched. The CDR3 sequence is CASSQAGLAGQETQYF. Written as DNA, the CDR3 is TGTGCCAGCAGCCAAGCGGGACTAGCGGGCCAAGAGACCCAGTACTTC.

V usage is TRBV18 and J usage is TRBJ1-1; D call uncertain. The V end was cut by 5 bases, the J end by 6 bases, with 10 bases between. Germline loops: CDR1 KGHSH, CDR2 LQKENI. The CDR3 runs to 12 residues. CDR3 nucleotide sequence: TGTGCCAGCTCATCCCTACAAGCTGAAGCTTTCTTT. It codes for CASSSLQAEAFF.

This chain joins TRBV27 and TRBJ2-7, with D hard to call. Germline V gene data show CDR1 as MNHEY and CDR2 as SMNVEV (reference sequence). The CDR3 has 13 amino acids. Trimming pared 4 bases from V and 3 bases from J, leaving 10 bases between. CDR3: CASSSQDGYEQYF. The CDR3 DNA is TGTGCCAGCAGTTCCCAGGACGGCTACGAGCAGTACTTC.

This clone has just a few counts. The chain links TRBV27 to TRBJ2-3, with 7 bases matching TRBD1. The CDR3 length is 14 residues. Germline loops: CDR1 MNHEY, CDR2 SMNVEV (reference sequence). Germline trimming cut 5 bases from V and 2 bases from J; bases unmatched to any gene: 4. CDR3 bases: TGTGCCAGCAGTGTGGGACAGCACACAGATACGCAGTATTTT. It yields the protein CASSVGQHTDTQYF.

The chain uses TRBV10-3 and TRBJ1-2; D is unclear. Trimming left V 7 bases short and J 0 bases short, with 15 bases between. Germline assignment: CDR1 ENHRY and CDR2 SYGVKD. The CDR3 length is 15 residues. The CDR3 DNA reads TGTGCCATCAAATCTGCTCTCGCTTCTAACTATGGCTACACCTTC. This gives the protein CAIKSALASNYGYTF.

J is TRBJ1-2 and V is TRBV12-5; the match to TRBD1 covers 11 bases. Germline CDR1 reads LGHNT; CDR2 reads FRNRAP. This CDR3 has 18 residues. V dropped 0 bases and J dropped 7; count of bases not matched to a gene: 13. CDR3 sequence (DNA): TGTGCTAGTGGTTTGGTACCTATTTGGGACAGGGGGTTACGTGGCTACACCTTC. As protein: CASGLVPIWDRGLRGYTF.

The chain couples TRBV27 to TRBJ1-2; 8 bases are a match to TRBD1. V was clipped by 5 bases and J by 4 bases; unmatched bases: 9. Germline V CDR1 and CDR2: MNHEY, SMNVEV (reference sequence). The length of the CDR3 is 15 residues. The CDR3 DNA reads as TGTGCCAGCAGTCACCGGGACAGGAACCCCTATGGCTACACCTTC. This sequence encodes CASSHRDRNPYGYTF.